The clone carrying this T cell receptor beta chain has just a few counts. Trimming cost V 5 bases and J 10 bases, with 9 bases left between them. Germline V gene lookup returns CDR1 SGHVS and CDR2 FQNEAQ. CDR3 length equals 11 residues. The entry originates in a study of blood T cells in healthy people across ages. With a J-beta primer mix and a sample-barcoded 5' primer, a second PCR ran about 6 to 11 cycles. Through a template-switch adaptor with 12 random nucleotides, each cDNA molecule received a tag. Each CDR3 protein gets one entry after TCRdb re-called the 5' RACE reads with MiXCR. Of hundreds of thousands of distinct CDR3 sequences in the sample, nearly 60% are singletons; the top ten hold roughly 20%.

The specimen was blood. The rearrangement links TRBV7-8 to TRBJ2-1; D uncertain. This sequence originates from a man aged 30 to 45 in good health. The CDR3 loop reads CASSRDTEQFF. CDR3 coding DNA: TGTGCCAGCAGCCGAGATACGGAGCAGTTCTTC.